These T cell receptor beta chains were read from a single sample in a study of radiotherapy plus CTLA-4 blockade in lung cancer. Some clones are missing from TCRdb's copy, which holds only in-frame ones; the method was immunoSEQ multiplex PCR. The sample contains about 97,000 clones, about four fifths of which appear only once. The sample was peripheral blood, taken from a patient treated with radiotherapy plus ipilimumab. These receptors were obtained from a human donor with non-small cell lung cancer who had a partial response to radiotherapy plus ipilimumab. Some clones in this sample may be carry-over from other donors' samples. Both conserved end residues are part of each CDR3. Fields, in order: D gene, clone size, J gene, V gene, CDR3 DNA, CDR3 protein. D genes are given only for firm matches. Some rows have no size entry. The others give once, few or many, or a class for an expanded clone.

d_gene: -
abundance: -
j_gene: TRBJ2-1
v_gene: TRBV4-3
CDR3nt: TGCGCCAGCAGCCAAGCGGTCAGAGGGGGGGGCAATGAGCAGTTCTTC
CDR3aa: CASSQAVRGGGNEQFF

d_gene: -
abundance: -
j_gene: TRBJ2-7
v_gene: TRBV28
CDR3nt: TGTGCCAGCAGTCTTTGGCAGGGGCCTACCTACGAGCAGTACTTC
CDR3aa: CASSLWQGPTYEQYF

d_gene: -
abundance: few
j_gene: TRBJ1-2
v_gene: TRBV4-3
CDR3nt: TGCGCCAGCAGCCAAGTGGCGGGGCTGGACTATGGCTACACCTTC
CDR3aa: CASSQVAGLDYGYTF

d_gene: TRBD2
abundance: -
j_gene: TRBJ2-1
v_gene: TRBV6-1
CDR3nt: TGTGCCAGCAGTGGAGTCCAGAGCGGGAGGGGTTACAATGAGCAGTTCTTC
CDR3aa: CASSGVQSGRGYNEQFF

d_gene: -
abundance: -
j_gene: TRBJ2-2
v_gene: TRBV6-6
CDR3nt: TGTGCCAGCAGTTACTCGATTATAGGGGGCGGGGAGCTGTTTTTT
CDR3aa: CASSYSIIGGGELFF

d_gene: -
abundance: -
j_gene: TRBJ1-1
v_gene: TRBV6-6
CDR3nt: TGTGCCAGCAGTTTACAGGTGAACACTGAAGCTTTCTTT
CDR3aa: CASSLQVNTEAFF

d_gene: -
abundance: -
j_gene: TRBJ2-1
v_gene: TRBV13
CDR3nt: TGTGCCAGCAGCCCGCGAAACGCCTACAATGAGCAGTTCTTC
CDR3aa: CASSPRNAYNEQFF

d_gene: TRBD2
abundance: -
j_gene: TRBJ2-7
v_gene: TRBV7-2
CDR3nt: TGTGCCAGCAGCTTAGCCACTAGCGGGGGATACGAGCAGTACTTC
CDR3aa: CASSLATSGGYEQYF

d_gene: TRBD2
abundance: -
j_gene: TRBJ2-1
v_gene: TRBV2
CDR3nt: TGTGCCAGCAGTGAAAGCGGGGGGGCGGGTTACAATGAGCAGTTCTTC
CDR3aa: CASSESGGAGYNEQFF

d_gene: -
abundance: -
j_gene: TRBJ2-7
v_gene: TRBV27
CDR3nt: TGTGCCAGCAGACTTCGGAGGAACTCCTACGAGCAGTACTTC
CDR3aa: CASRLRRNSYEQYF

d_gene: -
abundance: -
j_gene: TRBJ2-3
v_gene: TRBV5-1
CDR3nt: TGCGCCAGCAGCTTAGAGGGCGGGGATGCAGATACGCAGTATTTT
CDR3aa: CASSLEGGDADTQYF

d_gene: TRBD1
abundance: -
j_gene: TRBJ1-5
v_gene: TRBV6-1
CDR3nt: TGTGCCAGCAGAACCCCCGGGACAGGTGACCAGCCCCAGCATTTT
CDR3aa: CASRTPGTGDQPQHF

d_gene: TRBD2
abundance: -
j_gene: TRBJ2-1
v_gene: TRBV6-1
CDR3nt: TGTGCCAGCAGTGAAAGGGGGACTAGCGGGAGCCCAGGACGCAATGAGCAGTTCTTC
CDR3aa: CASSERGTSGSPGRNEQFF

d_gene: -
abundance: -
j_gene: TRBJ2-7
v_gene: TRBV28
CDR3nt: TGTGCCAGCAGGTCGCCTGGGAGCTCCTACGAGCAGTACTTC
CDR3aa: CASRSPGSSYEQYF

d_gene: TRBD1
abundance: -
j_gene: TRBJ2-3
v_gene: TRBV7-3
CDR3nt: TGTGCCAGCAGCCGACAGGGTACAGATACGCAGTATTTT
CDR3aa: CASSRQGTDTQYF

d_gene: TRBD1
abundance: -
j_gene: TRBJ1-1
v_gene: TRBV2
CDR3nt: TGTGCCAGCAGGGGACAGGGCGTTTTTGAAGCTTTCTTT
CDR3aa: CASRGQGVFEAFF

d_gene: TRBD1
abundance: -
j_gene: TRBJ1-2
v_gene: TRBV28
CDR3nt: TGTGCCACCTCATCAAACCCGGGGACAGGGAATGTCGGCTACACCTTC
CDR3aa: CATSSNPGTGNVGYTF

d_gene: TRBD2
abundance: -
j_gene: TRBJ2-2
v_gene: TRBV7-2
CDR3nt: TGTGCCAGCAGCCTAAACCCCGCGGGGGGGAACACCGGGGAGCTGTTTTTT
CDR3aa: CASSLNPAGGNTGELFF